This T cell receptor (beta chain) was identified during a study of tumor and adjacent non-tumor tissue in lung cancer. This sample's RNA came from whole unsorted tissue. The V gene's germline CDR1 is DFQATT and CDR2 SNEGSKA (reference sequence). Trimming removed 5 bases from V and 5 bases from J, with 27 bases in between. The CDR3 extends over 18 amino acids. The library came from three nested PCR rounds adapted from ARM-PCR protocols. MiXCR was run by TCRdb on the multiplex PCR reads, yielding one entry per CDR3 protein. The data contain roughly 200,000 distinct CDR3 sequences, about two thirds of them seen just once; the ten biggest clones take up approximately 25%.

This TCR was sampled from a man aged 55 to 70 with non-small cell lung cancer. The V call is TRBV20-1, the J call TRBJ1-4; D might be TRBD1 (5 bases). The sample consisted of lung tumor tissue. CDR3 sequence (DNA): TGCAGTGCTGGGACCGGACGGAATTTATCGCGGCCAAATGAAAAACTGTTTTTT. Translating gives CSAGTGRNLSRPNEKLFF.